Presented here are 14 T cell receptor beta chains from one specimen sequenced in a study of STAT5B mutations in CD4+ large granular lymphocyte leukemia (dated by TCRdb to between 2022 and 2023). Libraries were constructed by the immunoSEQ multiplex PCR assay. The table was pulled from immuneACCESS by TCRdb, which kept in-frame rearrangements only. Such tables lose some clones; where checked, under half of the loss comes from unresolved V genes, and the rest has no known cause. The sample includes some 51,000 clones, with roughly 84% observed a single time. The ten largest clones take up more than 0.35% of the sample. Sequencing used CD4+ T cells from blood buffy coats. Every receptor here comes from a human donor in good health.

The rearrangement links TRBV27 to TRBJ1-6; TRBD1 might be the D (5 bases). Germline CDR1 and CDR2: MNHEY and SMNVEV (reference sequence). Between the trimmed V and J ends, which lost 4 bases and 4 bases, there was a span of 11 bases. This CDR3 has 15 amino acids. CDR3 amino acids: CASSYRGGYNSPLHF. In DNA form, the CDR3 reads TGTGCCAGCAGTTATCGGGGCGGGTATAATTCACCCCTCCACTTT.

The V and J genes are TRBV29-1 and TRBJ1-1; 9 positions agree with TRBD1. Trimming cost V 2 bases and J 4 bases; bases outside gene matches: 5. The CDR3 contains 14 residues. Germline-derived CDR1 and CDR2 are SQVTM and ANQGSEA. CDR3: CSVEPGQGITEAFF. For the CDR3, the DNA is TGCAGCGTTGAACCGGGACAGGGAATCACTGAAGCTTTCTTT. Together with reference TRBV29-1 and TRBJ1-1, the CDR3 gives the full variable domain: SAVISQKPSRDICQRGTSLTIQCQVDSQVTMMFWYRQQPGQSLTLIATANQGSEATYESGFVIDKFPISRPNLTFSTLTVSNMSPEDSSIYLCSVEPGQGITEAFFGQGTRLTVV.

The V gene is TRBV5-1, the J gene TRBJ2-7; 10 nucleotides line up with TRBD1. Losses at the gene ends were 5 bases for V and 7 bases for J; bases not matched to a gene: 6. CDR1 and CDR2 (germline): SGHRS, YFSETQ. This CDR3 has 13 residues. The CDR3 sequence is CASRGTGEREQYF. DNA for the CDR3: TGCGCCAGCAGAGGGACAGGGGAGAGGGAGCAGTACTTC.

This sequence joins TRBV6-1 and TRBJ2-3; D may correspond to TRBD1 or TRBD2 (7 bases each). CDR3 size: 14 residues. Germline CDR1 MNHNS, CDR2 SASEGT. V was clipped by 6 bases and J by 1 base, with 11 bases between them. Here the CDR3 DNA reads TGTGCCAGCAGAGCGGGACAGCGCACAGATACGCAGTATTTT. Translation gives CASRAGQRTDTQYF.

This chain links TRBV9 with TRBJ2-3; no clear D gene. Trimming shortened V by 0 bases and J by 4 bases, and 15 bases separated the two germline ends. From germline, CDR1 is SGDLS and CDR2 YYNGEE. CDR3 length: 16 residues. CDR3 sequence: CASSVGWSRVADTQYF. The CDR3 nucleotides are TGTGCCAGCAGCGTAGGCTGGTCAAGGGTGGCAGATACGCAGTATTTT.

The genes are TRBV7-8 and TRBJ1-1; D is possibly TRBD1 (6 bases). The CDR3 covers 19 residues. Per germline, CDR1 SGHVS and CDR2 FQNEAQ. The V and J ends lost 3 bases and 1 base respectively, with 24 bases between them. The CDR3 DNA sequence: TGTGCCAGCAGCTTTCCCACAGCGATACAGGGTTGGGGGAACACTGAAGCTTTCTTT. Protein sequence: CASSFPTAIQGWGNTEAFF.

The chain uses TRBV19 and TRBJ2-3, with 7 bases lining up with TRBD1. The V gene end was trimmed by 9 bases and the J gene end by 4 bases; junction bases not matched to a gene: 10. CDR3 length: 14 residues. The germline V gene has CDR1 LNHDA and CDR2 SQIVND (reference sequence). DNA of the CDR3: TGTGCCAGCAACGACAGGGAGCGATCAGATACGCAGTATTTT. As protein: CASNDRERSDTQYF.

The chain recombines TRBV7-2 with TRBJ2-7, with 7 bases lining up with TRBD1. The CDR3 sequence is 14 residues long. Trimming cost V 5 bases and J 7 bases; bases outside gene matches: 11. Looked up from germline, CDR1 is SGHTA and CDR2 is FQGNSA. The CDR3 sequence is CASSPRQGSGEQYF. For the CDR3, the DNA is TGTGCCAGCAGCCCCCGACAGGGATCGGGGGAGCAGTACTTC.

The chain combines TRBV11-2 with TRBJ2-7; 9 bases agree with TRBD2. Germline-derived CDR1 and CDR2 are SGHAT and FQNNGV. V was clipped by 5 bases and J by 2 bases; unmatched bases: 7. The CDR3 loop spans 15 amino acids. In DNA, the CDR3 is TGTGCCAGCAGCCCGCGACTAGCGGAGGCCTACGAGCAGTACTTC. Its protein product is CASSPRLAEAYEQYF.

The V call is TRBV29-1, the J call TRBJ1-2, with D unresolved. The CDR3 is made up of 13 amino acids. The germline V gene has CDR1 SQVTM and CDR2 ANQGSEA. V lost 6 bases, J lost 8 bases, and 19 bases lay in between. This chain's CDR3 is CSVEPDLQEGYTF. For the CDR3, the DNA is TGCAGCGTCGAACCCGACCTACAAGAAGGCTACACCTTC.

The chain employs TRBV6-4 and TRBJ1-1, with TRBD1 matching 8 bases. V shed 8 bases, J shed 5 bases, and the junction held 16 bases outside the gene matches. The germline V gene encodes CDR1 MRHNA and CDR2 SNTAGT. The CDR3 extends over 16 amino acids. The CDR3 is CASGYRQGKMWTEAFF. Here the CDR3 DNA reads TGTGCCAGCGGTTATAGACAGGGGAAAATGTGGACTGAAGCTTTCTTT.

The chain combines TRBV11-2 with TRBJ2-5; weak D call: TRBD2 (6 bases). The closer fit of TRBJ2-7 to the DNA end suggests the J call may be wrong. Germline V CDR1 and CDR2: SGHAT, FQNNGV. The CDR3 loop spans 16 amino acids. The CDR3 DNA reads as TGTGCCAGCAGCTTCGTGGGTTTAGCGGACAATTACGAGCAGTACTTC. Protein sequence: CASSFVGLADNYEQYF.

CDR3 amino acids: CASSPQGSGANVLTF. The CDR3 bases are TGTGCCAGCAGTCCTCAGGGGTCTGGGGCCAACGTCCTGACTTTC. The chain joins TRBV28 to TRBJ2-6; a weak D match, TRBD1 (6 bases). With 5 bases removed from V and 1 base from J, the gap between germline ends came to 9 bases. Per germline, CDR1 MDHEN and CDR2 SYDVKM. This CDR3 has 15 amino acids.

The rearrangement uses TRBV7-9 and TRBJ1-5, with D possibly matching TRBD1 (6 bases). The CDR3 has 17 residues. Germline lookup yields CDR1 SEHNR and CDR2 FQNEAQ (reference sequence). V dropped 2 bases and J dropped 5 bases, with 19 bases sitting between them. The CDR3 here is CASSLQAPGQQHQPQHF. The CDR3 region has the DNA TGTGCCAGCAGCTTACAGGCGCCGGGACAACAACATCAGCCCCAGCATTTT.